This is a list of T cell receptor beta chains from one sample in a study of tumor and adjacent non-tumor tissue in lung cancer. Via MiXCR, TCRdb re-called the multiplex PCR reads, giving one row per CDR3 protein. The sample has about 85,000 distinct CDR3 sequences; approximately 57% are singletons. Sequencing was carried out using lung tumor tissue. The origin of the receptors is a man between 65 and 85 years old with non-small cell lung cancer. CDR3s include the opening cysteine and the closing phenylalanine or tryptophan. The order of the fields is V gene, clone size, J gene, D gene, CDR3 protein, CDR3 DNA. A D gene is named only where the DNA matches it firmly. Some rows mark clone size as missing; the rest say once, few, many or name a class of expanded clone.

v_gene: TRBV6-6
abundance: NA
j_gene: TRBJ2-3
d_gene: NA
CDR3aa: CASSYGLVWHF
CDR3nt: TGTGCCAGCAGTTACGGCCTAGTGTGGCATTTT

v_gene: TRBV6-5
abundance: NA
j_gene: TRBJ2-7
d_gene: NA
CDR3aa: CASIKSRGMIYEQYF
CDR3nt: TGTGCCAGCATTAAATCCCGGGGAATGATCTACGAGCAGTACTTC

v_gene: TRBV29-1
abundance: NA
j_gene: TRBJ2-6
d_gene: NA
CDR3aa: CCVSDTLGANVLTF
CDR3nt: TGCTGCGTCTCTGACACCCTTGGGGCCAACGTCCTGACCTTC

v_gene: TRBV10-2
abundance: many
j_gene: TRBJ1-4
d_gene: TRBD1
CDR3aa: CASSQQGASNEKLFF
CDR3nt: TGCGCCAGCAGCCAACAGGGGGCTAGTAATGAAAAACTGTTTTTT

v_gene: TRBV20-1
abundance: NA
j_gene: TRBJ1-5
d_gene: TRBD1
CDR3aa: CSASDPSRGLGNHPQHF
CDR3nt: TGCAGTGCTAGCGATCCTTCCAGGGGGCTAGGGAATCATCCCCAGCATTTT

v_gene: TRBV11-2
abundance: NA
j_gene: TRBJ1-3
d_gene: NA
CDR3aa: CASSLRSGVDTIYF
CDR3nt: TGTGCCAGCAGCTTACGGTCTGGTGTAGACACCATATATTTT

v_gene: TRBV11-2
abundance: NA
j_gene: TRBJ2-1
d_gene: NA
CDR3aa: CVSRLSRNEQFF
CDR3nt: TGTGTCAGCAGATTAAGTCGAAACGAGCAGTTCTTC

v_gene: TRBV5-4
abundance: many
j_gene: TRBJ1-1
d_gene: NA
CDR3aa: CASSLRGEGTEAFF
CDR3nt: TGTGCCAGCAGCTTGCGCGGGGAGGGGACTGAAGCTTTCTTT

v_gene: TRBV11-1
abundance: NA
j_gene: TRBJ2-7
d_gene: NA
CDR3aa: CASSPGRTRSPYERCF
CDR3nt: TGTGCCAGCAGCCCAGGTCGAACCAGGAGCCCCTACGAGCGGTGCTTC

v_gene: TRBV6-1
abundance: NA
j_gene: TRBJ1-4
d_gene: NA
CDR3aa: CDSSDGSGGEKLFF
CDR3nt: TGTGACAGCAGTGACGGGAGCGGAGGGGAAAAACTGTTTTTT

v_gene: TRBV7-9
abundance: many
j_gene: TRBJ2-1
d_gene: NA
CDR3aa: CASSLKGKNEQFF
CDR3nt: TGTGCCAGCAGCTTAAAGGGCAAGAATGAGCAGTTCTTC

v_gene: TRBV29-1
abundance: many
j_gene: TRBJ2-1
d_gene: NA
CDR3aa: CSVEGSSYNEQFF
CDR3nt: TGCAGCGTTGAGGGGTCCTCCTACAATGAGCAGTTCTTC

v_gene: TRBV11-1
abundance: few
j_gene: TRBJ1-1
d_gene: NA
CDR3aa: CASSSTENTEAFF
CDR3nt: TGTGCCAGCAGTTCTACAGAGAACACTGAAGCCTTCTTT

v_gene: TRBV5-1
abundance: few
j_gene: TRBJ1-1
d_gene: NA
CDR3aa: CASIGGSSEAFF
CDR3nt: TGCGCCAGCATAGGAGGGAGCTCTGAAGCTTTCTTT

v_gene: TRBV6-5
abundance: many
j_gene: TRBJ2-7
d_gene: NA
CDR3aa: CASRVGQTPYEQYF
CDR3nt: TGTGCCAGCAGAGTCGGGCAGACTCCCTACGAGCAGTACTTC

v_gene: TRBV6-2/TRBV6-3
abundance: NA
j_gene: TRBJ2-7
d_gene: NA
CDR3aa: CASSYSNVQYF
CDR3nt: TGTGCCAGTAGTTACTCGAACGTGCAGTATTTC

v_gene: TRBV20-1
abundance: few
j_gene: TRBJ2-1
d_gene: NA
CDR3aa: CSADETYNEQFF
CDR3nt: TGCAGTGCTGATGAGACGTACAATGAGCAGTTCTTC

v_gene: TRBV11-2
abundance: NA
j_gene: TRBJ2-1
d_gene: NA
CDR3aa: CASTNGGLPEFF
CDR3nt: TGTGCCAGTACTAACGGGGGGCTACCTGAATTCTTC

v_gene: TRBV6-1
abundance: many
j_gene: TRBJ2-5
d_gene: TRBD1
CDR3aa: CASLAGGGKTQYF
CDR3nt: TGTGCCAGCTTGGCAGGGGGTGGGAAGACCCAGTACTTC

v_gene: TRBV28
abundance: NA
j_gene: TRBJ2-7
d_gene: TRBD1
CDR3aa: CASSSSLPFGQDYEQYF
CDR3nt: TGTGCCAGCAGCTCCTCCCTCCCCTTCGGACAGGACTACGAGCAGTACTTC

v_gene: TRBV7-9
abundance: NA
j_gene: TRBJ2-7
d_gene: TRBD2
CDR3aa: CASSFWLAGVAEQYF
CDR3nt: TGTGCCAGCAGCTTCTGGCTAGCGGGAGTTGCCGAGCAGTACTTC

v_gene: TRBV4-2
abundance: NA
j_gene: TRBJ1-4
d_gene: NA
CDR3aa: CASSQAACPNEKLFF
CDR3nt: TGTGCCAGCAGCCAGGCCGCCTGCCCTAATGAAAAACTGTTTTTT

v_gene: TRBV5-1
abundance: NA
j_gene: TRBJ2-2
d_gene: TRBD1
CDR3aa: CASSNGQGPARELFF
CDR3nt: TGCGCCAGCAGCAATGGACAGGGTCCGGCCAGGGAGCTGTTTTTT

v_gene: TRBV7-3
abundance: NA
j_gene: TRBJ1-1
d_gene: NA
CDR3aa: CAGSPQQGGDGSVAFF
CDR3nt: TGTGCCGGCAGCCCTCAACAGGGTGGGGACGGTTCTGTAGCTTTCTTT

v_gene: TRBV20-1
abundance: few
j_gene: TRBJ1-2
d_gene: NA
CDR3aa: CSARAGASGYGYTF
CDR3nt: TGCAGTGCTAGGGCAGGGGCCTCAGGGTATGGCTACACCTTC

v_gene: TRBV11-3
abundance: once
j_gene: TRBJ2-7
d_gene: NA
CDR3aa: CANRLGEQCF
CDR3nt: TGTGCCAACAGGTTGGGGGAGCAGTGCTTC

v_gene: TRBV6-5
abundance: NA
j_gene: TRBJ2-3
d_gene: TRBD2
CDR3aa: CASQPVASGRIDAQYF
CDR3nt: TGTGCCAGCCAGCCGGTGGCTAGCGGGAGAATAGATGCGCAGTATTTT

v_gene: TRBV20-1
abundance: few
j_gene: TRBJ1-4
d_gene: NA
CDR3aa: CSATHRATNEKLFF
CDR3nt: TGCAGTGCGACTCACAGGGCAACTAATGAAAAACTGTTTTTT

v_gene: TRBV12-3/TRBV12-4
abundance: NA
j_gene: TRBJ2-7
d_gene: NA
CDR3aa: CASSPPGLAAHEQYF
CDR3nt: TGTGCCAGCAGTCCCCCGGGACTCGCTGCCCACGAGCAGTACTTC

v_gene: TRBV19
abundance: NA
j_gene: TRBJ2-1
d_gene: TRBD2
CDR3aa: CASSTRTSGNNEQFF
CDR3nt: TGTGCCAGTAGTACACGGACTAGCGGGAACAATGAGCAGTTCTTC

v_gene: TRBV24-1
abundance: NA
j_gene: TRBJ1-2
d_gene: NA
CDR3aa: CATRGPGNYCYTF
CDR3nt: TGTGCCACCCGGGGACCCGGCAACTATTGCTACACATTC

v_gene: TRBV4-2
abundance: many
j_gene: TRBJ2-5
d_gene: NA
CDR3aa: CASSREWDAIQTQYF
CDR3nt: TGTGCCAGCAGCCGCGAGTGGGACGCCATACAGACCCAGTACTTC

v_gene: TRBV11-2
abundance: NA
j_gene: TRBJ2-6
d_gene: TRBD1
CDR3aa: CASSSPRGRGGSGANLLTF
CDR3nt: TGCGCCAGCAGCTCTCCGAGGGGAAGAGGGGGCTCTGGGGCCAACCTCCTGACTTTC

v_gene: TRBV11-3
abundance: NA
j_gene: TRBJ2-5
d_gene: TRBD2
CDR3aa: CASSLDSESGGTQYF
CDR3nt: TGTGCCAGCAGCTTAGATTCAGAGTCGGGGGGGACCCAGTACTTC

v_gene: TRBV28
abundance: few
j_gene: TRBJ2-2
d_gene: NA
CDR3aa: CASSLSVNTGELFF
CDR3nt: TGTGCCAGCAGTTTATCCGTGAACACCGGGGAGCTGTTTTTT

v_gene: TRBV7-8
abundance: NA
j_gene: TRBJ2-5
d_gene: NA
CDR3aa: CASSPSVNQGETQYF
CDR3nt: TGTGCCAGCAGCCCTAGCGTCAACCAAGGGGAGACCCAGTACTTC

v_gene: TRBV28
abundance: NA
j_gene: TRBJ1-4
d_gene: NA
CDR3aa: CASSWQAPNEKLSF
CDR3nt: TGTGCCAGCAGTTGGCAGGCCCCTAATGAAAAACTGTCTTTT